A selection of T cell receptor beta chains follows, all from one sample in a study of response to subunit inactivated influenza vaccine. TCRdb re-called the RT-PCR reads through MiXCR, storing one row per CDR3 protein. The sample shows approximately 500,000 distinct CDR3 sequences, approximately 15% of them seen only once. The sample here was PBMCs from blood, taken less than 13 days after vaccination. These TCRs come from a man aged 50 to 60 who received an inactivated influenza vaccine. Each CDR3 is given with its conserved first and last residue. The order of the fields is D gene, V gene, J gene, clone size, CDR3 protein, CDR3 DNA. D genes are given only for firm matches. Expanded clones get a size class; other rows say once, few or many, or leave the size out.

TRBD1	TRBV29-1	TRBJ1-5	many	CSVETGGGQPQHF	TGCAGCGTTGAGACAGGGGGCGGTCAGCCCCAGCATTTT
.	TRBV5-1	TRBJ2-3	few	CASSLDQSQPTDTQYF	TGCGCCAGCAGCTTGGACCAATCACAACCCACAGATACGCAGTATTTT
TRBD2	TRBV20-1	TRBJ2-1	.	CSASGTRVTTGFF	TGCAGTGCCAGCGGGACCCGGGTAACAACGGGGTTCTTC
TRBD1	TRBV10-2	TRBJ2-7	few	CATTSGTALYEQYF	TGCGCCACCACCTCCGGGACAGCCTTATACGAGCAGTACTTC
.	TRBV2	TRBJ2-7	.	CATQMTRSSSYEQYF	TGTGCCACCCAGATGACTCGCTCGAGCTCCTACGAGCAGTACTTC
TRBD1	TRBV9	TRBJ2-7	few	CASSVGQGPVYEQYF	TGTGCCAGCAGCGTAGGACAGGGTCCCGTTTACGAGCAGTACTTC
.	TRBV3-1	TRBJ1-2	many	CASSQPGRGHAYGYTF	TGTGCCAGCAGCCAACCCGGCAGGGGCCATGCCTATGGCTACACCTTC
.	TRBV4-3	TRBJ1-1	.	CASSQDWAVDTEAFF	TGCGCCAGCAGCCAAGATTGGGCAGTCGACACTGAAGCTTTCTTT
.	TRBV7-2	TRBJ2-1	few	CASSKKGVGEQFF	TGTGCCAGCTCCAAAAAGGGTGTCGGTGAGCAGTTCTTC
TRBD1	TRBV4-1	TRBJ2-7	.	CASSQTGRDEQYF	TGCGCCAGCAGCCAGACAGGGCGCGACGAGCAGTACTTC
TRBD1	TRBV4-2	TRBJ1-2	.	CASSQDVKIGRAGGNYGYTF	TGTGCCAGCAGCCAAGATGTAAAAATCGGGAGGGCAGGGGGCAACTATGGCTACACCTTC
.	TRBV12-3/TRBV12-4	TRBJ1-6	.	CASGRTGRNSPLHF	TGTGCCAGTGGTCGTACGGGACGGAATTCACCCCTCCACTTT
.	TRBV20-1	TRBJ2-2	.	CSARTANTGELFF	TGCAGTGCACGGACAGCTAACACCGGGGAGCTGTTTTTT
.	TRBV5-1	TRBJ1-4	many	CASSLGGSTNEKLFF	TGCGCCAGCAGCTTGGGGGGTTCGACTAATGAAAAACTGTTTTTT
.	TRBV20-1	TRBJ2-7	many	CSARDLLGTTYEQYF	TGCAGTGCTAGAGACCTTCTTGGGACAACTTACGAGCAGTACTTC
.	TRBV5-1	TRBJ2-3	few	CASSALDSDTQYF	TGCGCCAGCAGCGCCTTAGACTCAGATACGCAGTATTTT
.	TRBV7-9	TRBJ2-7	few	CASSLEGGSYYEQYF	TGTGCCAGCAGCTTAGAAGGAGGGAGTTACTACGAGCAGTACTTC
TRBD1	TRBV6-2/TRBV6-3	TRBJ2-1	.	CASSYSIGGTGFQNEQFF	TGTGCCAGCAGTTACTCAATAGGCGGGACAGGGTTCCAGAATGAGCAGTTCTTC
TRBD2	TRBV7-3	TRBJ2-3	.	CASSFPIAGGAQYF	TGTGCCAGCAGCTTCCCCATAGCGGGAGGGGCGCAGTATTTT
.	TRBV20-1	TRBJ2-3	few	CSAAGGRGNTDTQYF	TGCAGTGCTGCTGGGGGGCGGGGAAACACAGATACGCAGTATTTT
TRBD2	TRBV18	TRBJ2-3	.	CASSPPGLASNGHTQYF	TGTGCCAGCTCACCCCCGGGACTAGCGTCAAACGGGCATACGCAGTATTTT
.	TRBV20-1	TRBJ1-2	.	CSAPGAQGYTF	TGCAGTGCTCCAGGGGCTCAGGGCTACACCTTC
.	TRBV7-2	TRBJ2-3	.	CANSLRLVSDTQYF	TGTGCCAACAGCTTAAGGCTAGTCTCAGATACGCAGTATTTT
.	TRBV6-1	TRBJ2-2	few	CASSADAGRSARNTGELFF	TGTGCCAGCAGCGCTGACGCCGGTCGCTCAGCCAGAAACACCGGGGAGCTGTTTTTT
.	TRBV15	TRBJ2-3	.	CATSAIDTQYF	TGTGCCACCAGCGCGATAGATACGCAGTATTTT
TRBD2	TRBV27	TRBJ2-2	.	CASRYLRGGSTGELFF	TGTGCCAGCAGATACTTACGGGGCGGGAGCACTGGGGAGCTGTTTTTT
TRBD2	TRBV11-2	TRBJ2-1	few	CASSSLAGGPNEQFF	TGTGCCAGCAGCTCCTTAGCGGGAGGGCCTAATGAGCAGTTCTTC
.	TRBV2	TRBJ2-7	few	CASSVFVRSYEQYF	TGTGCCAGCAGTGTTTTCGTACGGAGCTACGAGCAGTACTTC
.	TRBV20-1	TRBJ2-2	many	CSARSDSPNTGELFF	TGCAGTGCTAGGTCGGACAGCCCGAACACCGGGGAGCTGTTTTTT
.	TRBV3-1	TRBJ2-1	few	CASSYDRSNEQFF	TGTGCCAGCAGCTACGACAGGTCGAATGAGCAGTTCTTC
TRBD1	TRBV19	TRBJ1-5	.	CASSTPGQVGNQPQHF	TGTGCCAGTAGTACCCCCGGACAGGTCGGAAATCAGCCCCAGCATTTT
TRBD1	TRBV5-1	TRBJ1-1	many	CASSLGGQAEAFF	TGCGCCAGCAGCTTGGGGGGACAGGCTGAAGCTTTCTTT
.	TRBV18	TRBJ2-5	.	CASSPPLSTRQETQYF	TGTGCCAGCTCACCACCGCTCTCGACCAGACAAGAGACCCAGTACTTC
TRBD1	TRBV6-5	TRBJ1-2	few	CASSYRTGEPNYGYTF	TGTGCCAGCAGTTACCGGACAGGGGAGCCTAACTATGGCTACACCTTC
TRBD1	TRBV5-1	TRBJ2-2	many	CASSSSDRDGAGELFF	TGCGCCAGCAGCTCATCCGACAGGGACGGCGCCGGGGAGCTGTTTTTT
.	TRBV7-7	TRBJ2-1	.	CASSSGTSMSNEQFF	TGTGCCAGCAGCTCTGGGACCTCAATGAGCAATGAGCAGTTCTTC
TRBD2	TRBV11-2	TRBJ2-7	few	CASSPRGVVAGVYEQYF	TGTGCCAGCAGCCCAAGGGGGGTCGTAGCGGGAGTATACGAGCAGTACTTC
.	TRBV3-1	TRBJ2-1	few	CASSHVTASSYNEQFF	TGTGCCAGCAGCCATGTGACAGCGAGCTCCTACAATGAGCAGTTCTTC
TRBD1	TRBV28	TRBJ1-1	.	CASSLMGQQNTEAFF	TGTGCCAGCAGCCTCATGGGACAGCAAAACACTGAAGCTTTCTTT
TRBD1	TRBV28	TRBJ1-5	.	CASTTGSGNQPQHF	TGTGCCAGCACGACAGGGTCTGGCAATCAGCCCCAGCATTTT
TRBD1	TRBV20-1	TRBJ2-7	.	CSARPDGRDRGTTYQYF	TGCAGTGCTAGACCAGATGGCCGGGACAGGGGTACGACGTACCAGTACTTC